These 9 T cell receptor beta chains share one sample of origin, sequenced in a study of T-cell reconstitution after alpha-beta-depleted transplantation in children. Using unique molecular identifiers, the investigators prepared the TCRbeta library. TCRdb re-called the PCR reads with MiXCR, one entry per CDR3 protein. Among about 610,000 distinct CDR3 sequences, more than 9% were seen once, and the ten largest hold about 4%. The sample here was PBMCs from the stem cell graft donor, taken from the stem cell graft. These receptors all come from a human donor who donated a stem cell graft to a child with acute myeloid leukemia.

The chain is built from TRBV7-3 and TRBJ1-1; possibly TRBD1 for D (5 bases). The germline gives CDR1 SGHTA, CDR2 FQGTGA. Deletions cut 1 base from V and 3 bases from J, with 9 bases between. CDR3 length: 14 residues. CDR3 DNA sequence: TGTGCCAGCAGCTTAAATGGGGGGGACACTGAAGCTTTCTTT. Protein: CASSLNGGDTEAFF. The full variable domain, in which reference TRBV7-3 and TRBJ1-1 provide the parts outside the CDR3, is GAGVSQTPSNKVTEKGKYVELRCDPISGHTALYWYRQSLGQGPEFLIYFQGTGAADDSGLPNDRFFAVRPEGSVSTLKIQRTERGDSAVYLCASSLNGGDTEAFFGQGTRLTVV.

The chain links TRBV5-1 to TRBJ2-3, with TRBD2 as a possible D gene (5 bases). With 4 bases removed from V and 0 bases from J, the gap between germline ends came to 18 bases. This CDR3 is built from 17 residues. Germline-derived CDR1 and CDR2 are SGHRS and YFSETQ. The CDR3 nucleotides read TGCGCCAGCAGCCCACAACCGATAGCGCCCAGCACAGATACGCAGTATTTT. Translated: CASSPQPIAPSTDTQYF. Full variable domain (missing parts from reference TRBV5-1 and TRBJ2-3): KAGVTQTPRYLIKTRGQQVTLSCSPISGHRSVSWYQQTPGQGLQFLFEYFSETQRNKGNFPGRFSGRQFSNSRSEMNVSTLELGDSALYLCASSPQPIAPSTDTQYFGPGTRLTVL.

This clonotype was counted only a few times. The rearrangement joins TRBV20-1 to TRBJ1-1; TRBD1 matches 9 bases. This CDR3 spans 18 amino acids. After removal of 3 bases from V and 1 base from J, the junction contained 15 bases not matched to a gene. The germline V gene encodes CDR1 DFQATT and CDR2 SNEGSKA (reference sequence). CDR3 nucleotide sequence: TGCAGTGCTAGCTCTCGGGGACAGGGACAAATTAAGAACACTGAAGCTTTCTTT. It specifies CSASSRGQGQIKNTEAFF.

This clonotype was picked up many times. The chain links TRBV28 to TRBJ1-1, with D possibly matching TRBD1 (6 bases). Germline-derived CDR1 and CDR2 are MDHEN and SYDVKM. This CDR3 has 15 amino acids. V was pared by 5 bases and J by 0 bases, with 13 bases between. DNA of the CDR3: TGTGCCAGCAGTCCATTAGACAGGCTGAACACTGAAGCTTTCTTT. It encodes CASSPLDRLNTEAFF. The full variable domain, rest sourced from reference TRBV28 and TRBJ1-1, is DVKVTQSSRYLVKRTGEKVFLECVQDMDHENMFWYRQDPGLGLRLIYFSYDVKMKEKGDIPEGYSVSREKKERFSLILESASTNQTSMYLCASSPLDRLNTEAFFGQGTRLTVV.

The chain uses TRBV15 and TRBJ2-7; 10 nucleotides align to TRBD1. This CDR3 contains 15 residues. The germline gives CDR1 LNHNV, CDR2 YYDKDF (reference sequence). J was trimmed by 5 bases and V by 5 bases; bases with no gene match: 9. The CDR3 coding sequence is TGTGCCACCAGCCCCTTGAGACAGGGGGCAAACGAGCAGTACTTC. Amino acids: CATSPLRQGANEQYF. The full variable domain, in which reference TRBV15 and TRBJ2-7 provide the parts outside the CDR3, is DAMVIQNPRYQVTQFGKPVTLSCSQTLNHNVMYWYQQKSSQAPKLLFHYYDKDFNNEADTPDNFQSRRPNTSFCFLDIRSPGLGDTAMYLCATSPLRQGANEQYFGPGTRLTVT.

The rearrangement links TRBV10-3 to TRBJ2-7, with 8 bases fitting TRBD2. Germline CDR1 and CDR2: ENHRY and SYGVKD. The V gene end was trimmed by 6 bases and the J gene end by 1 base; junction bases not matched to a gene: 5. The CDR3 has 14 amino acids. CDR3 bases: TGTGCCATCAGCCAAGCGGGAGAATCCTACGAGCAGTACTTC. Translating it yields CAISQAGESYEQYF.

This clonotype appeared once. The chain employs TRBV4-3 and TRBJ2-7; 9 nucleotides align to TRBD2. V trimming: 0 bases; J trimming: 0 bases; junction bases outside the gene matches: 12. The CDR3 is 19 residues long. The V gene's germline CDR1 is LGHNA and CDR2 YSLEER. CDR3 coding DNA: TGCGCCAGCAGCCAAGATCTAAAAGCGGGAGGACTGAGCTCCTACGAGCAGTACTTC. Protein sequence: CASSQDLKAGGLSSYEQYF.

The chain combines TRBV6-1 with TRBJ2-5; 7 bases line up with TRBD2. Trimming cost V 6 bases and J 4 bases; bases outside gene matches: 14. Germline V CDR1 and CDR2: MNHNS, SASEGT. This CDR3 has 16 amino acids. The CDR3 bases are TGTGCCAGCAGCCCAGGAAAGCGGGACGGCCCAGAGACCCAGTACTTC. Its protein is CASSPGKRDGPETQYF.

Only a few counts were recorded for this clonotype. This chain uses TRBV24-1 with TRBJ2-2, with TRBD1 identical over 8 bases. The CDR3 totals 17 residues. CDR1 and CDR2 from the germline V gene are KGHDR and SFDVKD. The junction had 2 bases not matched to a gene; V was cut back by 0 bases and J by 0 bases. CDR3: CATSDLNRGTNTGELFF. Here the CDR3 DNA reads TGTGCCACCAGTGATTTGAACAGGGGGACGAACACCGGGGAGCTGTTTTTT.